This T cell receptor beta chain is drawn from a study of response to subunit inactivated influenza vaccine. Study outcomes and limitations: T cells newly recruited by each seasonal influenza vaccination are few, the authors suggested.

This clonotype has at least ten counts. What it binds is unknown. Germline CDR1 is LGHNA and CDR2 is YSLEER. The CDR3 covers 13 residues. Trimming removed 0 bases at V and 14 bases at J, with 11 bases between. TCRdb re-called the RT-PCR reads with MiXCR, one entry per CDR3 protein. Of about 240,000 distinct CDR3 sequences in the sample, 12% were seen once. The material sequenced was non-naive T cells sorted from PBMCs, taken roughly 15 days before vaccination. This receptor was taken from a man aged 45 to 65 who received an inactivated influenza vaccine. V and J are TRBV4-3 and TRBJ1-6; D is unresolved. In DNA form, the CDR3 reads TGCGCCAGCAGCCAAGATAGAGAGCAAACCCTCCACTTT. Its translation is CASSQDREQTLHF.